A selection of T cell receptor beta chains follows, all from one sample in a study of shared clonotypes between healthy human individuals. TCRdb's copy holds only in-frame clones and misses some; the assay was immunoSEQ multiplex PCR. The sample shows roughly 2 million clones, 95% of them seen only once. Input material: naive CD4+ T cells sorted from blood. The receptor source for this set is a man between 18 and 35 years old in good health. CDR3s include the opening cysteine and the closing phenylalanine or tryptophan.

cdr3_aa: CASSEMGHEAFF
v_call: TRBV2
j_call: TRBJ1-1

cdr3_aa: CASSEGTGSYNEQFF
v_call: TRBV6-1
j_call: TRBJ2-1

cdr3_aa: CASSLGAGQTQYF
v_call: TRBV5-8
j_call: TRBJ2-5

cdr3_aa: CASTTTAYPNYGYTF
v_call: TRBV9
j_call: TRBJ1-2

cdr3_aa: CASSAGLAGGVDEQFF
v_call: TRBV9
j_call: TRBJ2-1

cdr3_aa: CASSYRFSSYEQYF
v_call: TRBV6-5
j_call: TRBJ2-7

cdr3_aa: CASSPCPGARSGETQYF
v_call: TRBV4-3
j_call: TRBJ2-5

cdr3_aa: CAISESPATNEKLFF
v_call: TRBV10-3
j_call: TRBJ1-4

cdr3_aa: CASSSRLNEKLFF
v_call: TRBV6-6
j_call: TRBJ1-4

cdr3_aa: CASSKTSHGTGAGNTIYF
v_call: TRBV21-1
j_call: TRBJ1-3

cdr3_aa: CASSYRWSGTQYF
v_call: TRBV6-5
j_call: TRBJ2-5

cdr3_aa: CASSTTGNYGYTF
v_call: TRBV11-2
j_call: TRBJ1-2

cdr3_aa: CASSPRASYEQYF
v_call: TRBV9
j_call: TRBJ2-7

cdr3_aa: CASSLGGFYEQYF
v_call: TRBV7-2
j_call: TRBJ2-7

cdr3_aa: CASSYVSGELFF
v_call: TRBV6-6
j_call: TRBJ2-2

cdr3_aa: CASSLGQGASEAFF
v_call: TRBV11-2
j_call: TRBJ1-1

cdr3_aa: CASSSDRDRVSYEQYF
v_call: TRBV6-6
j_call: TRBJ2-7

cdr3_aa: CASSHDRNQPQHF
v_call: TRBV7-2
j_call: TRBJ1-5

cdr3_aa: CASTREGNYGYTF
v_call: TRBV7-9
j_call: TRBJ1-2

cdr3_aa: CASSRLAGGPGETQYF
v_call: TRBV5-4
j_call: TRBJ2-5

cdr3_aa: CASSSFKGAETQYF
v_call: TRBV7-9
j_call: TRBJ2-5

cdr3_aa: CSVDDGRGYNTGELFF
v_call: TRBV29-1
j_call: TRBJ2-2

cdr3_aa: CASSQAGSANQPQHF
v_call: TRBV4-2
j_call: TRBJ1-5

cdr3_aa: CASSPPGYQETQYF
v_call: TRBV28
j_call: TRBJ2-5